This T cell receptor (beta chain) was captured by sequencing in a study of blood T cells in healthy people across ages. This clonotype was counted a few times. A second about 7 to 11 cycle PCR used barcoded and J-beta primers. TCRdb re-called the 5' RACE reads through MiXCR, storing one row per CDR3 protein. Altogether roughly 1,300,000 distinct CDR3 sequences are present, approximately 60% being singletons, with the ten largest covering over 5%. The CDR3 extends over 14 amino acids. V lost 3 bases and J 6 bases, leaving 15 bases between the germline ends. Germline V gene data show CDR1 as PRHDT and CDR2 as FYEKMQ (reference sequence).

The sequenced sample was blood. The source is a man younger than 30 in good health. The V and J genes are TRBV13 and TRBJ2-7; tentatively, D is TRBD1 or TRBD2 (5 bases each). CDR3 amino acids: CASSLGESGGEQYF. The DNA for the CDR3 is TGTGCCAGCAGCTTGGGGGAGTCGGGTGGCGAGCAGTACTTC.